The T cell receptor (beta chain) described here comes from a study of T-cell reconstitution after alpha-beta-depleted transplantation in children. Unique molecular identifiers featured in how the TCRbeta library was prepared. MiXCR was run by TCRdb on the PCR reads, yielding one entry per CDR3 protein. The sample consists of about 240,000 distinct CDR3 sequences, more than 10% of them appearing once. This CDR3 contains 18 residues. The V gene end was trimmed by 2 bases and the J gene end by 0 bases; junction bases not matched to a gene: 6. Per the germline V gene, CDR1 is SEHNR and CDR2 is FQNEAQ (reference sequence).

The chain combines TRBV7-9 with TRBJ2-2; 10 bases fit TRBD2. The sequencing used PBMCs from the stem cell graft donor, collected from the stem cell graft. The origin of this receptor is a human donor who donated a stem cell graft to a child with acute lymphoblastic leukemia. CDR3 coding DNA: TGTGCCAGCAGCTTACCCGGGACTAGCGATTCGAACACCGGGGAGCTGTTTTTT. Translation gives CASSLPGTSDSNTGELFF.